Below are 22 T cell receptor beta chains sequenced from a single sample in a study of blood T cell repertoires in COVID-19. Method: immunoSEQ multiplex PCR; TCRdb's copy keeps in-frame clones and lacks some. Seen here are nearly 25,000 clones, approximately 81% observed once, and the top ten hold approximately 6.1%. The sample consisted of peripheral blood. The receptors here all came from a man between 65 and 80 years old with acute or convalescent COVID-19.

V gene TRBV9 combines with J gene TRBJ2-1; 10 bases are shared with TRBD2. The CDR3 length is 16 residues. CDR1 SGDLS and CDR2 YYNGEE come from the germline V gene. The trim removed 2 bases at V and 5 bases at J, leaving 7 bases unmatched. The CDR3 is CASSVSGLASHNEQFF. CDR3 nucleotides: TGTGCCAGCAGCGTCTCGGGACTAGCGTCCCACAATGAGCAGTTCTTC.

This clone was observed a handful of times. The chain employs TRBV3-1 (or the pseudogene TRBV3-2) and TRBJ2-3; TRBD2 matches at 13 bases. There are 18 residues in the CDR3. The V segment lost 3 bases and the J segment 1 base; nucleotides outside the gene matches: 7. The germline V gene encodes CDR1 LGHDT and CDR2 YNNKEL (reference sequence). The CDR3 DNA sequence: TGTGCCAGCAGCCACTACCGACTAGCGGGGGGCCGCACAGATACGCAGTATTTT. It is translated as CASSHYRLAGGRTDTQYF.

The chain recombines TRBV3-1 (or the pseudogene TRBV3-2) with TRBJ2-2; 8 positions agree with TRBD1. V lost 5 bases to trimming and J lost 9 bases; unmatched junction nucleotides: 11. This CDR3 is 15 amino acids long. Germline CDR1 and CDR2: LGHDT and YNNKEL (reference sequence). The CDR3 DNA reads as TGTGCCAGCAGCGCGCACCAGGGGGCGAGAAGGGAGCTGTTTTTT. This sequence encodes CASSAHQGARRELFF.

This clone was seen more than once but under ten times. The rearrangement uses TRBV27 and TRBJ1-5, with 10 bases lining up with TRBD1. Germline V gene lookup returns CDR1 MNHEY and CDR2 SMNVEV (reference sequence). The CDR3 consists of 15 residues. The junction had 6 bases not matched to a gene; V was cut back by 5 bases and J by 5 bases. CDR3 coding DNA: TGTGCCAGCAGTCCTCCGGGACAGGGGTATCAGCCCCAGCATTTT. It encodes CASSPPGQGYQPQHF.

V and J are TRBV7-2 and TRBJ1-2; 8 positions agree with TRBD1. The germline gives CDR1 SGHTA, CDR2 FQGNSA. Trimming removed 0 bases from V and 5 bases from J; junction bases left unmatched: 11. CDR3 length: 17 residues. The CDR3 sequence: CASSLAQSRQGNYGYTF. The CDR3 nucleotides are TGTGCCAGCAGCTTAGCGCAATCGAGACAGGGGAATTATGGCTACACCTTC.

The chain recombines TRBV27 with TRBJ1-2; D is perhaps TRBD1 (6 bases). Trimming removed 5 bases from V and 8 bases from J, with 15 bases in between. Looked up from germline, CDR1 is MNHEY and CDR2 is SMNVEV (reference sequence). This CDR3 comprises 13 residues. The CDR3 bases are TGTGCCAGCAGTCCTGGGACAACGGGGGGCTACACCTTC. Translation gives CASSPGTTGGYTF.

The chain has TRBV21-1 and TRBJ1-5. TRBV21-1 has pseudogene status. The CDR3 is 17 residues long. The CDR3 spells CASSKRGIGSQAQPQHF. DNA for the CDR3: TGTGCCAGCAGCAAGCGAGGGATCGGAAGTCAGGCTCAGCCCCAGCATTTT.

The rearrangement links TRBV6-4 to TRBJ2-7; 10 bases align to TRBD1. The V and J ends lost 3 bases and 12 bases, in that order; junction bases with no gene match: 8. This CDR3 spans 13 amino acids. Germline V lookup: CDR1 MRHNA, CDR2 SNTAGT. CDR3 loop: CASSDSGTGELYF. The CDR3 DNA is TGTGCCAGCAGTGATTCCGGGACAGGGGAACTGTACTTC.

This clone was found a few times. CDR3 sequence reads: CASSLPGQGHNEQFF. The CDR3 bases are TGTGCCAGCAGCTTACCGGGACAGGGGCACAATGAGCAGTTCTTC. The rearrangement links TRBV5-4 to TRBJ2-1, with TRBD1 identical over 10 bases. This CDR3 is built from 15 residues. Germline trimming cut 2 bases from V and 5 bases from J; bases unmatched to any gene: 4. Germline V gene lookup returns CDR1 SGHNT and CDR2 YYREEE (reference sequence).

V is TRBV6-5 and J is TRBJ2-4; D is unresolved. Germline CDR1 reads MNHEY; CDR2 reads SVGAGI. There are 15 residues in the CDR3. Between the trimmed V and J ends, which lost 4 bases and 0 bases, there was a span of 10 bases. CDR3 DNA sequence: TGTGCCAGCAGTTCATCAGCGATAGCCAAAAACATTCAGTACTTC. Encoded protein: CASSSSAIAKNIQYF.

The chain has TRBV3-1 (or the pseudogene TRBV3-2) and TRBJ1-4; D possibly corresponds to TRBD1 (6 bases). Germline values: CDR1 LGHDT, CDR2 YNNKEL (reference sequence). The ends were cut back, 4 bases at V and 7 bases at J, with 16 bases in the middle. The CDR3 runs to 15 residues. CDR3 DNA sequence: TGTGCCAGCAGCCCAGACGGGGGGCGCGGTGAAAAACTGTTTTTT. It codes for CASSPDGGRGEKLFF.

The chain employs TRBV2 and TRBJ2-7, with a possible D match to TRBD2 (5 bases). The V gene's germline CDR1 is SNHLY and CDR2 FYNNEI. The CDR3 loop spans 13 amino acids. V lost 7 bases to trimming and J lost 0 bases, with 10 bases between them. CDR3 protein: CASKGGPSYEQYF. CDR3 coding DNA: TGTGCCAGCAAAGGAGGTCCCTCCTACGAGCAGTACTTC.

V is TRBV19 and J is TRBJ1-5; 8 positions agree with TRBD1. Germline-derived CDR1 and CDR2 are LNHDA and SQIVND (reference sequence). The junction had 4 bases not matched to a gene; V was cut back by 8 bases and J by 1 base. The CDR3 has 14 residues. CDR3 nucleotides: TGTGCCAGTGCAGGGGGCCCAAGCAATCAGCCCCAGCATTTT. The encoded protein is CASAGGPSNQPQHF.

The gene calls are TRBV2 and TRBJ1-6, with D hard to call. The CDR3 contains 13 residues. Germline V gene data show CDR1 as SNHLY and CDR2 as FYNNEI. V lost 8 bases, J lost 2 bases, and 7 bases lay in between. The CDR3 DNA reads TGTGCCAGCGAGGGTCCCTATAATTCACCCCTCCACTTT. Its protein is CASEGPYNSPLHF.

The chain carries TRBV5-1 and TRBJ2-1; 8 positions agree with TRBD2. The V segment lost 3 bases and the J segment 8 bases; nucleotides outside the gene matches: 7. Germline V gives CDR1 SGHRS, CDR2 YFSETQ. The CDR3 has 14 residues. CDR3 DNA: TGCGCCAGCAGCTGGGGACTAGGGGGTGATGAGCAGTTCTTC. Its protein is CASSWGLGGDEQFF.

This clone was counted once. In DNA, the CDR3 is TGTGCCAGCAGCCTTGGACAGGGATTGAATGGCTACACCTTC. Translating it yields CASSLGQGLNGYTF. V gene TRBV3-1 (or the pseudogene TRBV3-2) combines with J gene TRBJ1-2; 8 bases are shared with TRBD1. Trimming cost V 4 bases and J 6 bases; bases outside gene matches: 7. The CDR3 is 14 amino acids. CDR1 LGHDT and CDR2 YNNKEL come from the germline V gene (reference sequence).

The CDR3 sequence is CASSLDTMTGEKYF. The CDR3 coding sequence is TGTGCCAGCAGCTTAGATACAATGACGGGGGAGAAGTACTTC. The rearrangement joins TRBV11-2 to TRBJ2-7; weak D call: TRBD2 (6 bases). Germline V CDR1 and CDR2: SGHAT, FQNNGV. V was clipped by 0 bases and J by 11 bases, with 17 bases between them. The CDR3 length is 14 residues.

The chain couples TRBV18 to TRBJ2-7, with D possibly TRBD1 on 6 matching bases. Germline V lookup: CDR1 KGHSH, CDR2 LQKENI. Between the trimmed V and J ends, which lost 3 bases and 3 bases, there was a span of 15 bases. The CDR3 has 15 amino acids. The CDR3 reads CASSPPGTPVYEQYF. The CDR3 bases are TGTGCCAGCTCACCCCCCGGGACACCGGTCTACGAGCAGTACTTC.

The CDR3 DNA sequence: TGTGCCAGCAGCACCTGGACAGGGGTCGGCTACACCTTC. The encoded protein is CASSTWTGVGYTF. The rearrangement uses TRBV5-5 and TRBJ1-2; 9 bases map to TRBD1. The CDR3 sequence is 13 residues long. Germline assignment: CDR1 SGHKS and CDR2 YYEKEE (reference sequence). V lost 4 bases, J lost 8 bases, and 6 bases stayed unmatched.

In DNA, the CDR3 is TGTGCCTGGACGGCAGGACAGGGGCCGGGTCGGCCCCAGCATTTT. As protein: CAWTAGQGPGRPQHF. This chain links TRBV30 with TRBJ1-5; TRBD1 agrees at 9 bases. After removal of 4 bases from V and 9 bases from J, the junction contained 13 bases not matched to a gene. The CDR3 contains 15 residues. Germline assignment: CDR1 GTSNPN and CDR2 SVGIG (reference sequence).

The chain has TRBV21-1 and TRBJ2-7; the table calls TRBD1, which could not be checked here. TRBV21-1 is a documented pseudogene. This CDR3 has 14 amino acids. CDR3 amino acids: CASSNWTGSYEQYF. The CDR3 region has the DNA TGTGCCAGCAGCAATTGGACAGGGAGCTACGAGCAGTACTTC.

In nucleotides, the CDR3 is TGTGCCAGCAGCTTCGGGACTCTAAATGAGCAGTTCTTC. It encodes CASSFGTLNEQFF. V is TRBV5-6 and J is TRBJ2-1; TRBD2 is a possible D gene (6 bases). The CDR3 has 13 amino acids. Per germline, CDR1 SGHDT and CDR2 YYEEEE. The V end lost 2 bases, the J end lost 7 bases, and 10 bases lay between the germline ends.